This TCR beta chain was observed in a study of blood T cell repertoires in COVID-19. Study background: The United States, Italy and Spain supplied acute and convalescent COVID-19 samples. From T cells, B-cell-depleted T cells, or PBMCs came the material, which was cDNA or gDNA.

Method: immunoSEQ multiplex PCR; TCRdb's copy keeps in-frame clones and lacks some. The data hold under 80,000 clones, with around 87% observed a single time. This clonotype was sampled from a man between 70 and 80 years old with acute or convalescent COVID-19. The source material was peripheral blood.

The CDR3, as DNA: TGTGCCAGCCGTGGAGAGACAGGGACTGAAGCTTTCTTT. This gives the protein CASRGETGTEAFF. The chain is built from TRBV2 and TRBJ1-1, with 7 bases that match TRBD1. CDR3 length: 13 residues. Losses at the gene ends were 8 bases for V and 5 bases for J; bases not matched to a gene: 8. The V gene's germline CDR1 is SNHLY and CDR2 FYNNEI.